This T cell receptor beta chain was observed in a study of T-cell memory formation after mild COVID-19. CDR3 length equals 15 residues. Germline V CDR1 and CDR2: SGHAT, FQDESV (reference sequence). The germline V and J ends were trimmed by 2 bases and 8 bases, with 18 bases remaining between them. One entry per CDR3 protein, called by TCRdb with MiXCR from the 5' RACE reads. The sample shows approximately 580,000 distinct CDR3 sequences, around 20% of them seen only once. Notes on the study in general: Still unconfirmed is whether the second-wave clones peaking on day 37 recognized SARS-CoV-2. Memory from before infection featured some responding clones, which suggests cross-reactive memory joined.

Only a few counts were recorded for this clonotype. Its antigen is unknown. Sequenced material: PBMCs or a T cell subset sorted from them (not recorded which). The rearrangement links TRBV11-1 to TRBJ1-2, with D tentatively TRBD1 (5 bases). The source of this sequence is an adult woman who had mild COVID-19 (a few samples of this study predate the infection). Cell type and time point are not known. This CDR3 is CASSLYGREDTGYTF. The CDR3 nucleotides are TGTGCCAGCAGCTTATATGGCAGGGAAGACACCGGCTACACCTTC.